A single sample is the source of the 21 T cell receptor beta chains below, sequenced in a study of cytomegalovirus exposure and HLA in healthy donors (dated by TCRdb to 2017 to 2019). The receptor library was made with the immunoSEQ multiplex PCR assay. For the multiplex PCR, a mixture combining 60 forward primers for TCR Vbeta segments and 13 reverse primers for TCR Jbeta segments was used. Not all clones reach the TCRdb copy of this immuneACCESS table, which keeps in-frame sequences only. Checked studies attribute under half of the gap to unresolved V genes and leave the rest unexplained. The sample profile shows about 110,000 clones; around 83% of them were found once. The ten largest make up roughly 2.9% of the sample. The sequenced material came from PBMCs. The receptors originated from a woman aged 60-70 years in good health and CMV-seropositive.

The CDR3 here is CASSDRNQGEIREQYF. CDR3 coding DNA: TGTGCCAGCAGTGATAGGAACCAGGGGGAGATTAGAGAGCAGTACTTC. V is TRBV25-1 and J is TRBJ2-7; 7 bases agree with TRBD1. The CDR3 covers 16 residues. With 3 bases clipped from V and 7 bases from J, the junction kept 15 bases outside the gene matches. From germline, CDR1 is MGHDK and CDR2 SYGVNS.

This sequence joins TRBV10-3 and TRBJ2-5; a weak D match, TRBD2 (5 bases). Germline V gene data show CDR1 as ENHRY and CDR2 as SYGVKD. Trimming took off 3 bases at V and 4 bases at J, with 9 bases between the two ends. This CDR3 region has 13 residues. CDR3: CAISDVGVETQYF. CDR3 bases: TGTGCCATCAGTGACGTCGGGGTAGAGACCCAGTACTTC.

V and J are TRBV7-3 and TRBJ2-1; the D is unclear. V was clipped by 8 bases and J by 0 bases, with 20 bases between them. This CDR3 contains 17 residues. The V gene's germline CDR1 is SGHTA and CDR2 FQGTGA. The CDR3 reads CASGISGLQSSYNEQFF. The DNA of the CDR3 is TGTGCCAGCGGAATAAGTGGGCTTCAGAGCTCCTACAATGAGCAGTTCTTC.

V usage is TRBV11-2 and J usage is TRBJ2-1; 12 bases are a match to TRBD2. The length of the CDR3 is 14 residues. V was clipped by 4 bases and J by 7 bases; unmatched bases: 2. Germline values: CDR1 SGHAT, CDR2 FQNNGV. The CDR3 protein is CASSSSGRGNEQFF. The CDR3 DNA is TGTGCCAGCAGCTCTAGCGGGAGGGGGAATGAGCAGTTCTTC.

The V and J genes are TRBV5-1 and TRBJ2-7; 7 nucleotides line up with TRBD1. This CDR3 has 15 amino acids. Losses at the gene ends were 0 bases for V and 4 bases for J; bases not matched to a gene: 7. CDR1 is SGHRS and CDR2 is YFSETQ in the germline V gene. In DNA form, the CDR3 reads TGCGCCAGCAGCTTGGGGCAGGGGGACGGGTACGAGCAGTACTTC. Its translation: CASSLGQGDGYEQYF.

The chain's CDR3 is CASSFVSDNEQFF. DNA for the CDR3: TGTGCCTCATCGTTTGTCTCGGACAATGAGCAGTTCTTC. The chain is built from TRBV30 and TRBJ2-1; no firm D call. The V end lost 7 bases, the J end lost 5 bases, and 15 bases lay between the germline ends. The CDR3 has 13 amino acids. CDR1 and CDR2 from the germline V gene are GTSNPN and SVGIG (reference sequence).

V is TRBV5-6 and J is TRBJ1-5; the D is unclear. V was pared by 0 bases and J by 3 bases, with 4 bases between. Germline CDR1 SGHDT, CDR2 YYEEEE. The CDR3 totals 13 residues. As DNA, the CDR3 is TGTGCCAGCAGCTTGGGGGCCAATCAGCCCCAGCATTTT. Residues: CASSLGANQPQHF.

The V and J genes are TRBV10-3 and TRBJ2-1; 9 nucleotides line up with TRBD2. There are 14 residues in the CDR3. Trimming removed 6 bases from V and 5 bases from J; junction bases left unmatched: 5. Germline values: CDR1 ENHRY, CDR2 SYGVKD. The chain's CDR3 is CAISSSGMNNEQFF. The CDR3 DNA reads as TGTGCCATCAGCTCTAGCGGGATGAACAATGAGCAGTTCTTC.

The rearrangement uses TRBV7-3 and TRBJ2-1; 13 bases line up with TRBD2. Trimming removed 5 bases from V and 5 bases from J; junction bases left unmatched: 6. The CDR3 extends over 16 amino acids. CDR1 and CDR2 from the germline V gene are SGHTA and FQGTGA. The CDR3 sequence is CASSPRGTSGNNEQFF. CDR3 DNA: TGTGCCAGCAGCCCACGGGGGACTAGCGGGAACAATGAGCAGTTCTTC.

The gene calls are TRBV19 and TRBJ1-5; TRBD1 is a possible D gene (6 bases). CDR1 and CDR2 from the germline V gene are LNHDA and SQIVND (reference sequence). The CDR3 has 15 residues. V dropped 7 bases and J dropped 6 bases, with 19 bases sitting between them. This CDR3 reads CASTYGGSVSQPQHF. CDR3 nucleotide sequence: TGTGCCAGTACCTATGGGGGCAGCGTTAGTCAGCCCCAGCATTTT.

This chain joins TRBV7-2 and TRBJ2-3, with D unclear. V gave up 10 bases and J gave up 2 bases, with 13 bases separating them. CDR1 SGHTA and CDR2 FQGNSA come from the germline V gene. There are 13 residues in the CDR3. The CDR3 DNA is TGTGCCACACAACCTCGTTCCACAGATACGCAGTATTTT. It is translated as CATQPRSTDTQYF.

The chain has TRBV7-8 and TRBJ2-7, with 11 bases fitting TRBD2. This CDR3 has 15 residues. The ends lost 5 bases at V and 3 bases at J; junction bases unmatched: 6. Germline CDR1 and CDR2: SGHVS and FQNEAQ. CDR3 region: CASSRGTSGGYEQYF. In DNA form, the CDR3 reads TGTGCCAGCAGCCGTGGGACTAGCGGAGGCTACGAGCAGTACTTC. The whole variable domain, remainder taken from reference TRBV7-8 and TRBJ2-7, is GAGVSQSPRYKVAKRGQDVALRCDPISGHVSLFWYQQALGQGPEFLTYFQNEAQLDKSGLPSDRFFAERPEGSVSTLKIQRTQQEDSAVYLCASSRGTSGGYEQYFGPGTRLTVT.

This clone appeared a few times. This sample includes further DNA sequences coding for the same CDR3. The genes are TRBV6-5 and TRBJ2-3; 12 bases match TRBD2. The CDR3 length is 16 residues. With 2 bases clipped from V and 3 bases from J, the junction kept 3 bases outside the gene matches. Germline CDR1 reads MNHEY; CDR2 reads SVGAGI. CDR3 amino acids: CASSYGGTSGTDTQYF. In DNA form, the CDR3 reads TGTGCCAGCAGTTACGGGGGGACTAGCGGGACAGATACGCAGTATTTT.

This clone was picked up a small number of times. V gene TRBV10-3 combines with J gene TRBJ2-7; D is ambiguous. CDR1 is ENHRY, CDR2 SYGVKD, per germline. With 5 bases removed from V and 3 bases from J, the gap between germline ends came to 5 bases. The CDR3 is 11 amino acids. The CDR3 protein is CAISLNYEQYF. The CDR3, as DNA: TGTGCCATCAGTCTAAACTACGAGCAGTACTTC.

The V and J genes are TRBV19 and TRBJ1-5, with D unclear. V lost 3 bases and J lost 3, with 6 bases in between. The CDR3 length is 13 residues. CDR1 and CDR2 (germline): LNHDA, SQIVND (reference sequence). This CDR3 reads CASSIQNNQPQHF. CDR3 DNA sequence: TGTGCCAGTAGTATTCAGAACAATCAGCCCCAGCATTTT.

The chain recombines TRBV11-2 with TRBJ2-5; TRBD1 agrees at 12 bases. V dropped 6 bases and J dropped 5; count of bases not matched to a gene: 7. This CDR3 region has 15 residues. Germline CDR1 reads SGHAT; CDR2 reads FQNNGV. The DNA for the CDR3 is TGTGCCAGCAGTTATACCGGGACAGGGGGCGAGACCCAGTACTTC. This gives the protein CASSYTGTGGETQYF.

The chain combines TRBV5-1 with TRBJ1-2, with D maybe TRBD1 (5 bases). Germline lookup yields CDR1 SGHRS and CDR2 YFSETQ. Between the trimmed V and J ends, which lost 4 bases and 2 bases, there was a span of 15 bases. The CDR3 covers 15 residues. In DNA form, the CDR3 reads TGCGCCAGCAGCCTGGCGGGGGTGGGAAACTATGGCTACACCTTC. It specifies CASSLAGVGNYGYTF. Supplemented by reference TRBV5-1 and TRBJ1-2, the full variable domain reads KAGVTQTPRYLIKTRGQQVTLSCSPISGHRSVSWYQQTPGQGLQFLFEYFSETQRNKGNFPGRFSGRQFSNSRSEMNVSTLELGDSALYLCASSLAGVGNYGYTFGSGTRLTVV.

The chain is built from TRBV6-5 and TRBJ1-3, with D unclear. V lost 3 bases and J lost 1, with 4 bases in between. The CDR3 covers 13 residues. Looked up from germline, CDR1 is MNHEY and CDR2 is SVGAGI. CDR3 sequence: CASSYSSGNTIYF. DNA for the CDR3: TGTGCCAGCAGTTATAGTTCTGGAAACACCATATATTTT.

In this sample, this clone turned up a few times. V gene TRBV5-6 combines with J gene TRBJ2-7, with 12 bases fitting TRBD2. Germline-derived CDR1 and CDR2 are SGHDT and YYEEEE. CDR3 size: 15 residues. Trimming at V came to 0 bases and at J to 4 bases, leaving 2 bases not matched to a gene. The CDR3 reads CASSLVGTSGYEQYF. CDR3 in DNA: TGTGCCAGCAGCTTGGTCGGGACTAGCGGGTACGAGCAGTACTTC.

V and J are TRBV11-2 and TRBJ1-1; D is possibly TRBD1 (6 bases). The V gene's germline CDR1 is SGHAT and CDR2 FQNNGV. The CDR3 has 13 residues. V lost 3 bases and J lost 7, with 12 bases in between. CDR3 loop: CASSFGTRGEAFF. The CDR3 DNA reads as TGTGCCAGCAGCTTTGGGACAAGAGGTGAAGCTTTCTTT.

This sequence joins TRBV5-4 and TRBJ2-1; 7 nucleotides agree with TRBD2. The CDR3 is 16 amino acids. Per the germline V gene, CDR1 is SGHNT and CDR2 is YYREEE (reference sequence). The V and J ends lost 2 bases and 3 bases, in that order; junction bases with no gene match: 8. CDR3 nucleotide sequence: TGTGCCAGCAGCTTCTTCAGTGGGGGGGACTACAATGAGCAGTTCTTC. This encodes CASSFFSGGDYNEQFF. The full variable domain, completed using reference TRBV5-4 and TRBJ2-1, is ETGVTQSPTHLIKTRGQQVTLRCSSQSGHNTVSWYQQALGQGPQFIFQYYREEENGRGNFPPRFSGLQFPNYSSELNVNALELDDSALYLCASSFFSGGDYNEQFFGPGTRLTVL.